This TCR beta chain was sequenced in a study of T cell responses to AZD1222 COVID-19 vaccine. Study-wide findings and caveats: Unmutated variant regions are reportedly targeted by nearly half of spike-specific TCRs. Most donors were white British and more were female, and clonal diversity was possibly underestimated. At study baseline, merely more than 5 AZD1222 recipients were seropositive.

Germline V gives CDR1 SNHLY, CDR2 FYNNEI. V lost 6 bases and J lost 2, with 10 bases in between. The CDR3 length is 13 residues. About this clone itself: Antigen unknown.

Data came from immunoSEQ multiplex PCR; TCRdb stores just in-frame clones and leaves some out. The top ten clones hold 2.5% to 3.5% of a sample with 110,000 or so clones, 70% to 90% of them seen once. This receptor was identified in an adult who received the AZD1222 COVID-19 vaccine. The chain recombines TRBV2 with TRBJ1-2; tentatively, D is TRBD1 (5 bases). This material consisted of peripheral blood, taken 28 days after the second AZD1222 dose. CDR3 DNA sequence: TGTGCCAGCAGGGACACCCCGAACTATGGCTACACCTTC. Translating gives CASRDTPNYGYTF.